The 22 T cell receptor beta chains listed next were all sequenced from one sample in a study of cytomegalovirus exposure and HLA in healthy donors. Primers: 60 Vbeta forward and 13 Jbeta reverse. Using immunoSEQ multiplex PCR, the repertoire was profiled, and TCRdb retains in-frame clones only, with some absent. The sample lists roughly 130,000 clones; roughly 74% were seen once. Sample: PBMCs. The receptors shown here come from a woman between 50 and 59 years old in good health and CMV-seropositive.

In regard to this clone: One junction end disagrees with the germline gene, perhaps due to a read error. This sample also contains other DNA sequences that code for the same CDR3. The gene calls are TRBV6-1 and TRBJ2-7; 9 bases match TRBD1. CDR3 length equals 15 residues. Germline V gene data show CDR1 as MNHNS and CDR2 as SASEGT. The CDR3 protein is CASSEGGQGSSEQYF. The CDR3 DNA follows: TGTGCCAGCAGTGAAGGGGGACAGGGTTCCTCCGAGCAGTACTTC.

The V gene is TRBV27, the J gene TRBJ2-1; tentatively, D is TRBD1 (6 bases). V was trimmed by 0 bases and J by 0 bases, leaving 12 bases between them. Per germline, CDR1 MNHEY and CDR2 SMNVEV (reference sequence). The CDR3 runs 17 residues. In DNA form, the CDR3 reads TGTGCCAGCAGTTTATCCGGGGACACGAGCTCCTACAATGAGCAGTTCTTC. Translation gives CASSLSGDTSSYNEQFF.

This clone was seen just once. The J gene is TRBJ1-2, the V gene TRBV2; 7 bases are shared with TRBD1. The CDR3 loop spans 16 amino acids. Per germline, CDR1 SNHLY and CDR2 FYNNEI. V was clipped by 7 bases and J by 8 bases; unmatched bases: 19. CDR3 sequence: CASTAWSYEGAQGYTF. DNA for the CDR3: TGTGCCAGCACAGCGTGGAGTTATGAGGGGGCGCAAGGCTACACCTTC.

The gene calls are TRBV29-1 and TRBJ2-7; D uncertain. Germline V lookup: CDR1 SQVTM, CDR2 ANQGSEA. V shed 4 bases and J shed 3 bases, with 22 bases lying between them. The CDR3 sequence is 16 residues long. As DNA, the CDR3 is TGCAGCGTTGTCCGACTCGCAAGTGGTGTGGTCTACGAGCAGTACTTC. Translated, it gives CSVVRLASGVVYEQYF.

This rearrangement joins TRBV4-3 to TRBJ1-1; D is ambiguous. CDR3 size: 13 residues. Trimming left V 0 bases short and J 8 bases short, with 10 bases between. Germline CDR1 is LGHNA and CDR2 is YSLEER. Written as DNA, the CDR3 is TGCGCCAGCAGCCAAGATGGTCAGCGAGAAGCTTTCTTT. Protein sequence: CASSQDGQREAFF.

The chain recombines TRBV19 with TRBJ1-1, with a weak D call TRBD1 (6 bases). Germline CDR1 LNHDA, CDR2 SQIVND (reference sequence). Trimming removed 6 bases from V and 11 bases from J, with 16 bases in between. CDR3 length equals 12 residues. The CDR3 loop is CASRKQGGQAFF. CDR3 DNA sequence: TGTGCCAGTAGAAAACAGGGCGGGCAGGCTTTCTTT.

The gene calls are TRBV7-6 and TRBJ2-1; TRBD2 agrees at 7 bases. V lost 1 base, J lost 10 bases, and 4 bases stayed unmatched. Germline CDR1 and CDR2: SGHVS and FNYEAQ. The CDR3 extends over 13 amino acids. CDR3 DNA: TGTGCCAGCAGCTTAGTCGCTAGCGGCGAGCAGTTCTTC. Its protein product is CASSLVASGEQFF.

For the CDR3, the DNA is TGTGCCAGCAGCCCCGAGTGGGGGCGAACCGGGGAGCTGTTTTTT. Translating gives CASSPEWGRTGELFF. The chain joins TRBV4-2 to TRBJ2-2; D might be TRBD1 (6 bases). The CDR3 has 15 residues. Germline V gene lookup returns CDR1 LGHNA and CDR2 YNFKEQ. V dropped 4 bases and J dropped 5 bases, with 14 bases sitting between them.

The chain recombines TRBV18 with TRBJ2-1, with D perhaps matching TRBD2 (5 bases). The CDR3 runs 13 residues. In germline, CDR1 is KGHSH, CDR2 LQKENI. The V gene lost 6 bases and the J gene lost 6 bases, with 12 bases spanning the gap. The CDR3 DNA reads as TGTGCCAGCTCGCGGGCGGTCCTCAATGAGCAGTTCTTC. Protein product: CASSRAVLNEQFF.

The chain has TRBV6-5 and TRBJ1-5; D is ambiguous. This CDR3 spans 14 amino acids. Between the trimmed V and J ends, which lost 6 bases and 4 bases, there was a span of 13 bases. Germline V gives CDR1 MNHEY, CDR2 SVGAGI. The CDR3 protein is CASSLGRGNQPQHF. The CDR3 DNA follows: TGTGCCAGCAGCCTCGGGCGGGGAAATCAGCCCCAGCATTTT.

This chain joins TRBV5-1 and TRBJ2-1, with D possibly being TRBD2 (5 bases). The CDR3 has 14 residues. Looked up from germline, CDR1 is SGHRS and CDR2 is YFSETQ. Deletions cut 2 bases from V and 6 bases from J, with 12 bases between. The CDR3 DNA sequence: TGCGCCAGCAGCTTCCCGGGGAGAGCCAATGAGCAGTTCTTC. Protein sequence: CASSFPGRANEQFF.

A few counts support this clone. The chain joins TRBV6-7 to TRBJ1-5; D gene unclear. TRBV6-7 is annotated as an ORF whose role is uncertain. Trimming pared 1 base from V and 0 bases from J, leaving 10 bases between. CDR3 size: 16 residues. CDR3 DNA sequence: TGTGCCAGCAGTTACTGCCCCACTTATAGCAATCAGCCCCAGCATTTT. This encodes CASSYCPTYSNQPQHF.

The CDR3 loop reads CASSQVSSGGTDTQYF. CDR3 coding DNA: TGTGCCAGCAGCCAAGTATCTAGCGGGGGCACAGATACGCAGTATTTT. The chain combines TRBV4-2 with TRBJ2-3; TRBD2 matches 9 bases. J lost 1 base, V lost 1 base, and 3 bases had no gene match. Germline assignment: CDR1 LGHNA and CDR2 YNFKEQ. CDR3 length: 16 amino acids.

DNA for the CDR3: TGTGCCTGGAGTGCCCCCCTGAGGAGAACCTACGAGCAGTACTTC. Amino acids: CAWSAPLRRTYEQYF. This rearrangement joins TRBV30 to TRBJ2-7; the D is unclear. The V gene's germline CDR1 is GTSNPN and CDR2 SVGIG (reference sequence). The V end was cut by 1 base, the J end by 2 bases, with 15 bases between. The CDR3 covers 15 residues. Using reference TRBV30 and TRBJ2-7 for the parts outside the CDR3, the full variable domain is SQTIHQWPATLVQPVGSPLSLECTVEGTSNPNLYWYRQAAGRGLQLLFYSVGIGQISSEVPQNLSASRPQDRQFILSSKKLLLSDSGFYLCAWSAPLRRTYEQYFGPGTRLTVT.

CDR3 bases: TGTGCCAGCAGCTTCAACGGGAGGGGGGGAGCGCATCAGCCCCAGCATTTT. Its translation is CASSFNGRGGAHQPQHF. The V call is TRBV5-5, the J call TRBJ1-5, with a possible D match to TRBD1 (6 bases). CDR3 size: 17 residues. Germline assignment: CDR1 SGHKS and CDR2 YYEKEE (reference sequence). V lost 2 bases and J 5 bases, leaving 20 bases between the germline ends.

The chain links TRBV6-5 to TRBJ1-2; no reliable D call. CDR1 MNHEY and CDR2 SVGAGI come from the germline V gene. The V and J ends lost 0 bases and 4 bases respectively, with 9 bases between them. The CDR3 extends over 14 amino acids. This CDR3 is CASSYSQAPYGYTF. CDR3 nucleotide sequence: TGTGCCAGCAGTTACTCGCAGGCGCCCTATGGCTACACCTTC.

J is TRBJ2-5 and V is TRBV7-9; D might be TRBD1 (6 bases). Trimming removed 5 bases at V and 4 bases at J, with 14 bases between. The CDR3 extends over 14 amino acids. Germline V gene sequence: CDR1 SEHNR, CDR2 FQNEAQ (reference sequence). As DNA, the CDR3 is TGTGCCAGCAGCGTAGGACAGTTCGGAGAGACCCAGTACTTC. This sequence encodes CASSVGQFGETQYF. The full variable domain, with the rest looked up from reference TRBV7-9 and TRBJ2-5, is DTGVSQNPRHKITKRGQNVTFRCDPISEHNRLYWYRQTLGQGPEFLTYFQNEAQLEKSRLLSDRFSAERPKGSFSTLEIQRTEQGDSAMYLCASSVGQFGETQYFGPGTRLLVL.

The J gene is TRBJ2-7, the V gene TRBV19; possible D gene TRBD2, 5 bases. The germline V gene encodes CDR1 LNHDA and CDR2 SQIVND (reference sequence). This CDR3 is built from 15 residues. V dropped 6 bases and J dropped 3 bases, with 18 bases sitting between them. CDR3 residues: CASSRAWGRDYEQYF. The CDR3 nucleotides read TGTGCCAGTAGCCGAGCCTGGGGTCGGGACTACGAGCAGTACTTC.

The chain has TRBV29-1 and TRBJ2-5; 10 bases agree with TRBD2. Germline V CDR1 and CDR2: SQVTM, ANQGSEA. CDR3 length equals 14 residues. V dropped 4 bases and J dropped 5; count of bases not matched to a gene: 7. The CDR3 bases are TGCAGCGTTGTTCCTAGCGGGGGAGGGGAGACCCAGTACTTC. Encoded protein: CSVVPSGGGETQYF.

The sample holds a few counts of this clone. The chain links TRBV11-2 to TRBJ1-6; TRBD1 aligns across 8 bases. The length of the CDR3 is 14 residues. From germline, CDR1 is SGHAT and CDR2 FQNNGV. J gave up 5 bases and V 5 bases, and 2 bases lay outside the gene matches. The CDR3 coding sequence is TGTGCCAGCAGCAGGACAGGGAATAATTCACCCCTCCACTTT. Residues: CASSRTGNNSPLHF.

The chain couples TRBV19 to TRBJ1-5; D not certain. CDR1 LNHDA and CDR2 SQIVND come from the germline V gene (reference sequence). Trimming cost V 6 bases and J 4 bases, with 10 bases left between them. The CDR3 contains 13 residues. CDR3 loop: CASRAPGNQPQHF. CDR3 nucleotides: TGTGCCAGTAGGGCCCCGGGAAATCAGCCCCAGCATTTT.

V usage is TRBV5-1 and J usage is TRBJ2-7; weak D call: TRBD1 (6 bases). The germline V gene encodes CDR1 SGHRS and CDR2 YFSETQ. This CDR3 has 15 residues. V lost 9 bases and J 0 bases, leaving 19 bases between the germline ends. CDR3 amino acids: CATLRGDMSSYEQYF. The CDR3 region has the DNA TGCGCCACCCTCCGTGGGGACATGAGCTCCTACGAGCAGTACTTC.